Detailed here is one T cell receptor (beta chain). The antigen is unknown. The treatment was: roughly 18 received Ad26.COV2.S at low or high dose, single or two shots; 5 received placebo; per-sample allocation not given. Collection of samples fell on day 63 after the first vaccine or placebo injection. The administered vaccine (an Ad26 vector) expressed Wuhan-strain SARS-CoV-2 spike. The V and J ends lost 5 bases and 3 bases, in that order; junction bases with no gene match: 7. Germline V gene data show CDR1 as SGHVS and CDR2 as FQNEAQ. The CDR3 runs to 14 residues. The sample originates from a study of Ad26.COV2.S vaccination and SARS-CoV-2 variants. Across the study: Within the COV1001 Ad26.COV2.S trial arm, the donor was enrolled. By the intramuscular route, Ad26.COV2.S was given once, or twice 56 days apart.

Study-wide points: Among vaccine recipients, spike-specific TCR breadth exceeded that of placebo recipients.

Repertoires were generated with immunoSEQ multiplex PCR, while TCRdb's copy carries only in-frame clones and drops some. The sample contains roughly 380,000 clones, roughly 88% of which appear only once. The sequence derives from a person between 18 and 60 years old who received the Ad26.COV2.S COVID-19 vaccine or a placebo. The sample was peripheral blood, taken in a trial of Ad26.COV2.S vaccine versus placebo. The chain is built from TRBV7-8 and TRBJ2-7; 7 bases line up with TRBD1. In DNA, the CDR3 is TGTGCCAGCAGCCGAGACAGGGCAAGCTACGAGCAGTACTTC. This translates into CASSRDRASYEQYF.